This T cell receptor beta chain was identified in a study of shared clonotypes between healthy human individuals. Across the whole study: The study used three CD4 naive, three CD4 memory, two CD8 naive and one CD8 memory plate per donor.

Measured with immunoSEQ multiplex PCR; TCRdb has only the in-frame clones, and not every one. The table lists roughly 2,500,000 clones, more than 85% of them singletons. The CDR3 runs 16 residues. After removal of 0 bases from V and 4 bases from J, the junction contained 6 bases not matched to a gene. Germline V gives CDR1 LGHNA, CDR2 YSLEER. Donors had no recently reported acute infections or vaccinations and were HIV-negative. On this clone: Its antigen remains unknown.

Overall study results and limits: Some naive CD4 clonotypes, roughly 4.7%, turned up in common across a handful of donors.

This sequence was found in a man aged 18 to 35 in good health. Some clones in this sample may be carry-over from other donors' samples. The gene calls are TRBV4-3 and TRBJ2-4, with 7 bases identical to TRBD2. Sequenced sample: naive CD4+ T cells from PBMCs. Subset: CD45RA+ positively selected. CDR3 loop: CASSQDRERGKNIQYF. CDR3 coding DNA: TGCGCCAGCAGCCAAGATCGGGAGCGGGGTAAAAACATTCAGTACTTC.